This T cell receptor (beta chain) emerged from a study of T cells in Graves' hyperthyroidism and ophthalmopathy. The study's findings and limits: Researchers found most expanded thyroid clonotypes above 0.001 in blood as well.

Amplified TCR beta CDR3 regions came from RNA transcripts. An initial round of RT-PCR targeting the TCR CDR3 relied on the HTBI primer set. TCRdb ran MiXCR on the multiplex PCR reads and lists one entry per CDR3 protein. The data show about 380,000 distinct CDR3 sequences, approximately 17% seen once. In the case of this clonotype: Its antigen is unidentified.

The source material was blood. This TCR derives from a man in his late teens or twenties with Graves' ophthalmopathy.

The CDR3 loop reads CASSQDRGGTYGYTF. The CDR3 bases are TGTGCCAGCAGCCAAGACAGGGGGGGTACCTATGGCTACACCTTC. This sequence joins TRBV14 and TRBJ1-2, with TRBD1 identical over 7 bases. This CDR3 contains 15 residues. Germline CDR1 and CDR2: SGHDN and FVKESK. Trimming cost V 0 bases and J 4 bases; bases outside gene matches: 5.